This entry describes one T cell receptor beta chain. Its cognate antigen is unknown. As to treatment: around 19 received Ad26.COV2.S at low or high dose, single or two shots; about 5 received placebo; per-sample allocation not given. Day 63 after the first vaccine or placebo injection was the time point for sampling. At a Boston site, the person donating was an adult of 18-55 years. The data were produced by immunoSEQ multiplex PCR, yet TCRdb's version contains in-frame clones alone and is incomplete. Among more than 400,000 clones listed, roughly 90% were seen once. The sample belongs to a study of Ad26.COV2.S vaccination and SARS-CoV-2 variants. About the study: Intramuscularly, Ad26.COV2.S was given either once or twice, 56 days apart. The study, taken as a whole, reports: CD8+ and CD4+ T cells specific for spike reportedly responded with substantial breadth after vaccination. While placebo recipients had lower spike-specific TCR breadth, vaccine recipients had more.

The input for sequencing was peripheral blood, taken in a trial of Ad26.COV2.S vaccine versus placebo. The clonotype originates from a person aged 18 to 59 who received the Ad26.COV2.S COVID-19 vaccine or a placebo.

CDR3 residues: CAVGRRTDTQYF. CDR3 sequence (DNA): TGTGCAGTAGGGAGGAGAACAGATACGCAGTATTTT. This chain joins TRBV19 and TRBJ2-3; possibly TRBD2 for D (6 bases). The CDR3 consists of 12 residues. Germline V lookup: CDR1 LNHDA, CDR2 SQIVND (reference sequence).